Listed below are T cell receptor beta chains from one sample, sequenced in a study of T cell repertoires in cytomegalovirus infection. TCRdb processed the reads anew with MiXCR; each CDR3 protein has one entry. This table holds approximately 910,000 distinct CDR3 sequences, roughly a third found once. Their antigens remain unidentified. The sequencing used cultured CD8+ T cells from PBMCs, collected from culture after CMV antigen stimulation. The receptor source for this set is a human donor in good health (CMV status not recorded). Some clones in this sample may be carry-over from other donors' samples. Both conserved end residues are part of each CDR3. D genes are given only for firm matches. A clone size is listed for some rows: how often the clone was seen (once, few, many), or a class if it is expanded.

size: many
length: 14
V: TRBV6-6
J: TRBJ2-1
D: TRBD1
DNA: TGTGCCAGCAGTTACCTGGACAGGGTGGGTGAGCAGTTCTTC
CDR3: CASSYLDRVGEQFF

size: many
length: 16
V: TRBV12-3/TRBV12-4
J: TRBJ2-1
D: .
DNA: TGTGCCAGCAGACCCTCCGGGTCCAGCTCCTACAATGAGCAGTTCTTC
CDR3: CASRPSGSSSYNEQFF

size: few
length: 19
V: TRBV7-9
J: TRBJ2-1
D: .
DNA: TGTGCCAGCAGCTCAACAAGCGACATCCCCGGACCTCTGAGGGATGAGCAGTTCTTC
CDR3: CASSSTSDIPGPLRDEQFF

size: many
length: 17
V: TRBV7-2
J: TRBJ2-3
D: TRBD2
DNA: TGTGCCAGCAGCTTAAACGGACTAGCCCAAGGCACAGATACGCAGTATTTT
CDR3: CASSLNGLAQGTDTQYF

size: .
length: 18
V: TRBV2
J: TRBJ2-3
D: TRBD1
DNA: TGTGCCAGCAGTGCCCCTCGGACAGGGGGCATTTTAGAAGATACGCAGTATTTT
CDR3: CASSAPRTGGILEDTQYF

size: .
length: 13
V: TRBV27
J: TRBJ1-4
D: .
DNA: TGTGCCAGCGCCCCGGGGTTGGGTGAAAAACTGTTTTTT
CDR3: CASAPGLGEKLFF

size: many
length: 15
V: TRBV7-2
J: TRBJ1-6
D: .
DNA: TGTGCCAGCAGCACTCTCGGACTGATAAATTCACCCCTCCACTTT
CDR3: CASSTLGLINSPLHF

size: .
length: 16
V: TRBV7-9
J: TRBJ2-5
D: .
DNA: TGTGCCAGCAGCCCTCACGGCGAGGGGCGGGTGGAGACCCAGTACTTC
CDR3: CASSPHGEGRVETQYF

size: few
length: 13
V: TRBV7-9
J: TRBJ2-7
D: .
DNA: TGTGCCAGCAGCTTGGGGGCGCGGTACGAGCAGTACTTC
CDR3: CASSLGARYEQYF

size: many
length: 15
V: TRBV6-5
J: TRBJ1-1
D: TRBD1
DNA: TGTGCCAGCAGTTACACCGGACAGGGTGGGACTGAAGCTTTCTTT
CDR3: CASSYTGQGGTEAFF

size: .
length: 14
V: TRBV4-3
J: TRBJ1-2
D: TRBD1
DNA: TGCGCCAGCAGCCAAGATGGGGACAGCTATGGCTACACCTTC
CDR3: CASSQDGDSYGYTF

size: few
length: 15
V: TRBV2
J: TRBJ1-5
D: TRBD1
DNA: TGTGCCAGCAGCGGTCCCGGGACAGTCAATCAGCCCCAGCATTTT
CDR3: CASSGPGTVNQPQHF

size: .
length: 14
V: TRBV7-9
J: TRBJ2-5
D: TRBD1
DNA: TGTGCCAGCAGCCACAGACAGGGGGAAGAGACCCAGTACTTC
CDR3: CASSHRQGEETQYF

size: few
length: 13
V: TRBV19
J: TRBJ2-3
D: .
DNA: TGTGCCAGTAGTTTCTCCCCTTTCGATACGCAGTATTTT
CDR3: CASSFSPFDTQYF

size: .
length: 17
V: TRBV24-1
J: TRBJ2-5
D: TRBD2
DNA: TGTGCCACCAGTGCCAAGATTGGACTAGCAACCGGAGAGACCCAGTACTTC
CDR3: CATSAKIGLATGETQYF

size: .
length: 11
V: TRBV7-3
J: TRBJ2-1
D: .
DNA: TGTGCCAGCAGCTCCCGATATGAGCAGTTCTTC
CDR3: CASSSRYEQFF

size: few
length: 13
V: TRBV6-6
J: TRBJ2-1
D: .
DNA: TGTGCCAGCAGTACCGCGGACCAGAATGAGCAGTTCTTC
CDR3: CASSTADQNEQFF

size: few
length: 12
V: TRBV7-6
J: TRBJ1-1
D: TRBD1
DNA: TGTGCCAGCAGCCGGACAGGGCAAGAAGCTTTCTTT
CDR3: CASSRTGQEAFF

size: few
length: 19
V: TRBV4-1
J: TRBJ2-5
D: TRBD2
DNA: TGCGCCAGCAGCCAGATGGGACTAGCGGGGGGCCGGCAGGGAGAGACCCAGTACTTC
CDR3: CASSQMGLAGGRQGETQYF

size: .
length: 17
V: TRBV23-1
J: TRBJ2-5
D: TRBD2
DNA: TGCGCCAGCAGTCAATCCCGACTAGCGGGGGAGCAAGAGACCCAGTACTTC
CDR3: CASSQSRLAGEQETQYF

size: few
length: 17
V: TRBV6-2/TRBV6-3
J: TRBJ2-2
D: .
DNA: TGTGCCAGCAGTTTACTCGCCCCAGGGGCGACCACCGGGGAGCTGTTTTTT
CDR3: CASSLLAPGATTGELFF

size: .
length: 14
V: TRBV6-2/TRBV6-3
J: TRBJ2-6
D: .
DNA: TGTGCCGCCCAAAGGAACTCTGGGGCCAACGTCCTGACTTTC
CDR3: CAAQRNSGANVLTF

size: .
length: 14
V: TRBV2
J: TRBJ1-5
D: TRBD1
DNA: TGTGCCAGCCATACAGGGGGAGGCAATCAGCCCCAGCATTTT
CDR3: CASHTGGGNQPQHF

size: few
length: 16
V: TRBV6-1
J: TRBJ1-1
D: .
DNA: TGTGCCAGCAGTAACCTAGGCCGGGGTGAGGGCACTGAAGCTTTCTTT
CDR3: CASSNLGRGEGTEAFF

size: once
length: 17
V: TRBV28
J: TRBJ2-3
D: TRBD1
DNA: TGTGTCAGCAGTCCGGAACCGGGACAGGGGGCGAGGGATACGCAGTATTTT
CDR3: CVSSPEPGQGARDTQYF

size: .
length: 15
V: TRBV5-4
J: TRBJ1-2
D: TRBD1
DNA: TGTGCCAGCAGCAAAGGACAGGGAGGGAACTATGGCTACACCTTC
CDR3: CASSKGQGGNYGYTF

size: once
length: 13
V: TRBV20-1
J: TRBJ1-2
D: TRBD1
DNA: TGCAGTGTTAGACAGGGTAGACAGAGTGGCTACACCTTC
CDR3: CSVRQGRQSGYTF

size: many
length: 16
V: TRBV7-9
J: TRBJ1-2
D: TRBD1
DNA: TGTGCCAGCAGCCTGGGACAGCCCAATCCCCTCTATGGCTACACCTTC
CDR3: CASSLGQPNPLYGYTF

size: few
length: 14
V: TRBV29-1
J: TRBJ2-5
D: .
DNA: TGCAGCGTTGAAGTTAGGGGGTCCCAAGAGACCCAGTACTTC
CDR3: CSVEVRGSQETQYF

size: many
length: 13
V: TRBV7-2
J: TRBJ1-2
D: .
DNA: TGTGCCAGTATCCGGATATCAAGCTATGGCTACACCTTC
CDR3: CASIRISSYGYTF

size: .
length: 16
V: TRBV2
J: TRBJ2-1
D: TRBD2
DNA: TGTGCCAGCAGTGAGAGGGCGGGGGGGTCGTACAATGAGCAGTTCTTC
CDR3: CASSERAGGSYNEQFF

size: few
length: 15
V: TRBV6-5
J: TRBJ2-1
D: TRBD2
DNA: TGTGCCAGCATCGCGGGGGGGAGATCCTACAATGAGCAGTTCTTC
CDR3: CASIAGGRSYNEQFF

size: .
length: 16
V: TRBV6-6
J: TRBJ2-3
D: .
DNA: TGTGCCAGCAGCTACGTGGAGGGTCCAGGGGTGGATACGCAGTATTTT
CDR3: CASSYVEGPGVDTQYF

size: many
length: 16
V: TRBV6-5
J: TRBJ1-6
D: .
DNA: TGTGCCAGCAGTTACTTCCAAGGCTCCTATAATTCACCCCTCCACTTT
CDR3: CASSYFQGSYNSPLHF

size: .
length: 15
V: TRBV11-2
J: TRBJ1-1
D: .
DNA: TGTGCCAGCAGCTTCGCACAAACAGGGAGGACTGAAGCTTTCTTT
CDR3: CASSFAQTGRTEAFF

size: .
length: 13
V: TRBV19
J: TRBJ2-5
D: .
DNA: TGTGCCAGTACACAGAACAACCACGAGACCCAGTACTTC
CDR3: CASTQNNHETQYF

size: .
length: 14
V: TRBV6-5
J: TRBJ2-1
D: TRBD2
DNA: TGTGCCAGCAGTTACTCACCTAGCGGCAATGAGCAGTTCTTC
CDR3: CASSYSPSGNEQFF

size: few
length: 18
V: TRBV7-9
J: TRBJ1-3
D: TRBD1
DNA: TGTGCCAGCAGCCCTCCGAGGGAGACAGGGATCTCTGGAAACACCATATATTTT
CDR3: CASSPPRETGISGNTIYF

size: .
length: 16
V: TRBV2
J: TRBJ2-1
D: TRBD2
DNA: TGTGCCAGCAGGGGGGTTAGCGGGGTCTCTTTAAATGAGCAGTTCTTC
CDR3: CASRGVSGVSLNEQFF

size: many
length: 16
V: TRBV19
J: TRBJ1-5
D: TRBD1
DNA: TGTGCCAGTAGTTCCGCCCGACAGGGACCTTATCAGCCCCAGCATTTT
CDR3: CASSSARQGPYQPQHF

size: .
length: 14
V: TRBV10-3
J: TRBJ2-7
D: .
DNA: TGTGCCATCAGCGGACTTGGGGCGGACTACGAGCAGTACTTC
CDR3: CAISGLGADYEQYF

size: few
length: 15
V: TRBV7-7
J: TRBJ2-3
D: TRBD2
DNA: TGTGCTAGCAGCGCCTCACTAGCGGGGAAAGATACGCAGTATTTT
CDR3: CASSASLAGKDTQYF

size: .
length: 17
V: TRBV10-3
J: TRBJ1-1
D: TRBD1
DNA: TGTGCCATCAGTGAGAATGGTAAGGGGGCGGCGAACACTGAAGCTTTCTTT
CDR3: CAISENGKGAANTEAFF

size: many
length: 17
V: TRBV7-2
J: TRBJ2-2
D: .
DNA: TGTGCCAGCAGCCTTCCCGTGGGGGACTTGAACACCGGGGAGCTGTTTTTT
CDR3: CASSLPVGDLNTGELFF

size: .
length: 13
V: TRBV27
J: TRBJ2-7
D: TRBD2
DNA: TGTGCCAGCAGCCCTGGGACTAGGAGGGAGCAGTACTTC
CDR3: CASSPGTRREQYF

size: few
length: 14
V: TRBV20-1
J: TRBJ2-6
D: .
DNA: TGCAGTGCTGAACCCCCATCTGGGGCCAACGTCCTGACTTTC
CDR3: CSAEPPSGANVLTF

size: few
length: 17
V: TRBV11-2
J: TRBJ2-5
D: TRBD2
DNA: TGTGCCAGCAGCTTAGGACTAGCGGGGGGATTCGGGGAGACCCAGTACTTC
CDR3: CASSLGLAGGFGETQYF

size: many
length: 15
V: TRBV6-1
J: TRBJ2-7
D: .
DNA: TGTGCCAGCCGCCTTGGGGGAACAGGCGCTTACGAGCAGTACTTC
CDR3: CASRLGGTGAYEQYF

size: many
length: 17
V: TRBV7-2
J: TRBJ2-2
D: .
DNA: TGTGCCAGCAGCCCCACCTCAACGCTGGCGAACACCGGGGAGCTGTTTTTT
CDR3: CASSPTSTLANTGELFF

size: .
length: 12
V: TRBV6-2/TRBV6-3
J: TRBJ1-2
D: TRBD1
DNA: TGTGCCAGCATACAGGGGATCTATGGCTACACCTTC
CDR3: CASIQGIYGYTF

size: .
length: 13
V: TRBV7-2
J: TRBJ1-1
D: TRBD1
DNA: TGTGCCAACGGTTACAGGGGGACCACTGAAGCTTTCTTT
CDR3: CANGYRGTTEAFF

size: many
length: 16
V: TRBV4-1
J: TRBJ2-5
D: .
DNA: TGCGCCAGCAGCCAAGTATTCCAAAGGGGGCAAGAGACCCAGTACTTC
CDR3: CASSQVFQRGQETQYF

size: .
length: 15
V: TRBV3-1
J: TRBJ1-5
D: .
DNA: TGTGCCAGCAGCCAAGATCGAGGTAGGAATCAGCCCCAGCATTTT
CDR3: CASSQDRGRNQPQHF

size: .
length: 13
V: TRBV5-1
J: TRBJ2-1
D: .
DNA: TGCGCCAGCAGCCCCCAGGGATTTTATGAGCAGTTCTTC
CDR3: CASSPQGFYEQFF

size: .
length: 13
V: TRBV29-1
J: TRBJ1-1
D: TRBD1
DNA: TGCAGCGTGGGGGAAACAGGGGTCACTGAAGCTTTCTTT
CDR3: CSVGETGVTEAFF

size: few
length: 16
V: TRBV7-2
J: TRBJ2-2
D: TRBD2
DNA: TGTGCCAGCAGCTTTGGCGGGGGGGCGATCACCGGGGAGCTGTTTTTT
CDR3: CASSFGGGAITGELFF

size: .
length: 15
V: TRBV7-9
J: TRBJ2-5
D: .
DNA: TGTGCCAGCAGCTGGCACGGGGGTCCTCAAGAGACCCAGTACTTC
CDR3: CASSWHGGPQETQYF

size: .
length: 13
V: TRBV3-1
J: TRBJ1-5
D: .
DNA: TGTGCCAGCAGCCAAGAGTTGTATCAGCCCCAGCATTTT
CDR3: CASSQELYQPQHF